These 28 T cell receptor beta chains were all obtained from the same sample, sequenced in a study of human T cells and chemical hapten exposure. Time point noted: pre-sensitization, week 0. Treatment reported: therapeutic diphenylcyclopropenone sensitization with weekly scalp DPC. TCRdb reprocessed the RACE reads with MiXCR, giving one entry per CDR3 protein. This sample yields some 400,000 distinct CDR3 sequences, of which roughly 4.6% are seen a single time; around 2.6% belongs to the top ten. The sample was whole blood, taken in connection with sensitization to the hapten diphenylcyclopropenone (DPC). The source is a woman aged 45 to 65 with alopecia areata. Some clones in this sample may be carry-over from other donors' samples.

The chain carries TRBV6-6 and TRBJ2-7; 8 nucleotides match TRBD2. The CDR3 length is 15 residues. Germline trimming cut 6 bases from V and 4 bases from J; bases unmatched to any gene: 11. Germline-derived CDR1 and CDR2 are MNHNY and SVGAGI (reference sequence). This chain's CDR3 is CASSPPGGAGYEQYF. In nucleotides, the CDR3 is TGTGCCAGCAGCCCCCCGGGGGGGGCCGGGTACGAGCAGTACTTC.

The rearrangement links TRBV5-6 to TRBJ2-7; unclear D gene. Trimming pared 0 bases from V and 2 bases from J, leaving 6 bases between. The germline V gene encodes CDR1 SGHDT and CDR2 YYEEEE. The length of the CDR3 is 13 residues. In DNA form, the CDR3 reads TGTGCCAGCAGCTTGGAAAATACCTACGAGCAGTACTTC. It translates to CASSLENTYEQYF.

This clonotype was observed many times. The chain carries TRBV3-1 and TRBJ2-1; 9 positions match TRBD2. The germline gives CDR1 LGHDT, CDR2 YNNKEL (reference sequence). CDR3 length: 17 amino acids. V dropped 4 bases and J dropped 2; count of bases not matched to a gene: 9. CDR3 protein: CASSLPFAGGTYNEQFF. The CDR3 DNA reads as TGTGCCAGCAGCCTCCCTTTCGCGGGAGGGACCTACAATGAGCAGTTCTTC.

Many counts were recorded for this clonotype. At one end the junction does not follow the germline gene, possibly because of a read error. The V and J genes are TRBV7-2 and TRBJ2-4; the match to TRBD2 covers 8 bases. The CDR3 runs 19 residues. CDR1 is SGHTA, CDR2 FQGNSA, per germline. CDR3 residues: CASSLAAGRVALARNIQYF. The CDR3 region has the DNA TGTGCCAGCAGCTTAGCTGCCGGGAGGGTCGCTCTAGCCAGAAACATTCAGTACTTC.

Many counts were recorded for this clonotype. The chain uses TRBV12-3 or TRBV12-4 and TRBJ1-2, with D tentatively TRBD1 (6 bases). The CDR3 is 16 amino acids. V lost 5 bases to trimming and J lost 1 base, with 17 bases between them. In DNA, the CDR3 is TGTGCCAGCAGTCCTCTGGGGGGGCTTGGTAACTATGGCTACACCTTC. This gives the protein CASSPLGGLGNYGYTF.

In its sample, this clonotype was seen a few times. CDR3: CASSLEPGLNQPQHF. CDR3 nucleotides: TGCGCCAGCAGCTTGGAACCGGGCCTCAATCAGCCCCAGCATTTT. The chain recombines TRBV5-1 with TRBJ1-5; D not certain. The CDR3 consists of 15 residues. Trimming took off 0 bases at V and 3 bases at J, with 10 bases between the two ends. Germline V CDR1 and CDR2: SGHRS, YFSETQ.

This sequence joins TRBV6-5 and TRBJ1-4, with 8 bases identical to TRBD1. The germline V gene encodes CDR1 MNHEY and CDR2 SVGAGI. There are 16 residues in the CDR3. Losses at the gene ends were 6 bases for V and 7 bases for J; bases not matched to a gene: 13. The CDR3 nucleotides are TGTGCCAGCAGCCTATCGACAGGGGTTAAGGGTGAAAAACTGTTTTTT. This gives the protein CASSLSTGVKGEKLFF.

This clonotype occurred many times. The gene calls are TRBV27 and TRBJ2-6; 10 bases agree with TRBD1. Germline V CDR1 and CDR2: MNHEY, SMNVEV (reference sequence). The CDR3 is 16 amino acids. After removal of 9 bases from V and 0 bases from J, the junction contained 5 bases not matched to a gene. CDR3 sequence: CASWGQGSSGANVLTF. The CDR3 bases are TGTGCCAGTTGGGGACAGGGGAGCTCTGGGGCCAACGTCCTGACTTTC.

This rearrangement joins TRBV13 to TRBJ2-1, with TRBD2 identical over 9 bases. J gave up 2 bases and V 5 bases, and 10 bases lay outside the gene matches. The CDR3 length is 17 residues. Germline lookup yields CDR1 PRHDT and CDR2 FYEKMQ (reference sequence). The CDR3 DNA sequence: TGTGCCAGCAGCGAGGTGGGTAGCGGGGGACCCTACAATGAGCAGTTCTTC. Translated, it gives CASSEVGSGGPYNEQFF. Filled out from reference TRBV13 and TRBJ2-1, the complete variable domain reads AAGVIQSPRHLIKEKRETATLKCYPIPRHDTVYWYQQGPGQDPQFLISFYEKMQSDKGSIPDRFSAQQFSDYHSELNMSSLELGDSALYFCASSEVGSGGPYNEQFFGPGTRLTVL.

The sample holds many counts of this clonotype. This rearrangement joins TRBV6-5 to TRBJ1-2, with D unclear. This CDR3 is built from 14 residues. Germline-derived CDR1 and CDR2 are MNHEY and SVGAGI. Trimming removed 0 bases from V and 6 bases from J, with 11 bases in between. DNA of the CDR3: TGTGCCAGCAGTTACTCCAGGACGGTCGATGGCTACACCTTC. Translation gives CASSYSRTVDGYTF.

Ten or more counts support this clonotype. The chain has TRBV6-2 or TRBV6-3 and TRBJ1-2; D remains unclear. V lost 4 bases and J lost 3, with 3 bases in between. The germline CDR1 and CDR2 sequences are MNHEY and SVGEGT. The CDR3 spans 11 residues. DNA for the CDR3: TGTGCCAGCAGTTTACACTATGGCTACACCTTC. Translated, it gives CASSLHYGYTF.

This chain uses TRBV25-1 with TRBJ2-3; unclear D gene. The V and J ends lost 1 base and 5 bases respectively, with 16 bases between them. The CDR3 is 16 residues long. The V gene's germline CDR1 is MGHDK and CDR2 SYGVNS. The CDR3 DNA sequence: TGTGCCAGCAGTGAATGGGCTAGGGATTTGGGAGATACGCAGTATTTT. This translates into CASSEWARDLGDTQYF.

This clonotype was seen at least ten times. The chain links TRBV7-8 to TRBJ2-1; no clear D gene. V shed 1 base and J shed 0 bases, with 7 bases lying between them. The CDR3 is 15 residues long. Germline loops: CDR1 SGHVS, CDR2 FQNEAQ. The CDR3, as DNA: TGTGCCAGCAGCTTAGAGTACGACTCCTACAATGAGCAGTTCTTC. Residues: CASSLEYDSYNEQFF. The complete variable domain, with remaining parts taken from reference TRBV7-8 and TRBJ2-1, reads GAGVSQSPRYKVAKRGQDVALRCDPISGHVSLFWYQQALGQGPEFLTYFQNEAQLDKSGLPSDRFFAERPEGSVSTLKIQRTQQEDSAVYLCASSLEYDSYNEQFFGPGTRLTVL.

This clonotype was observed many times. V gene TRBV7-8 combines with J gene TRBJ2-5; TRBD2 agrees at 10 bases. Unmatched junction bases numbered 7, after V lost 5 bases and J lost 4 bases. The CDR3 totals 15 residues. Germline V gene lookup returns CDR1 SGHVS and CDR2 FQNEAQ. The CDR3 DNA sequence: TGTGCCAGCAGCGCCAGCGGGAGGGCCCTAGAGACCCAGTACTTC. It translates to CASSASGRALETQYF.

This clonotype was counted between two and nine times. The chain links TRBV7-2 to TRBJ1-5; D not certain. V lost 5 bases, J lost 6 bases, and 17 bases lay in between. Germline V lookup: CDR1 SGHTA, CDR2 FQGNSA. The CDR3 is 15 amino acids. The CDR3 loop is CASSRKTGIAQPQHF. The CDR3 DNA sequence: TGTGCCAGCAGCCGGAAGACTGGGATCGCTCAGCCCCAGCATTTT.

This clonotype appeared a few times. V and J are TRBV4-2 and TRBJ1-4; maybe TRBD1 (5 bases). The V gene's germline CDR1 is LGHNA and CDR2 YNFKEQ. This CDR3 has 15 residues. Trimming took off 0 bases at V and 3 bases at J, with 8 bases between the two ends. The CDR3 sequence is CASSQELGPNEKLFF. The CDR3 nucleotides read TGTGCCAGCAGCCAAGAGCTGGGGCCTAATGAAAAACTGTTTTTT.

There are a few counts of this clonotype. The chain joins TRBV27 to TRBJ1-5; TRBD1 matches at 8 bases. Germline CDR1 MNHEY, CDR2 SMNVEV (reference sequence). The junction had 5 bases not matched to a gene; V was cut back by 3 bases and J by 1 base. The CDR3 totals 16 residues. The CDR3 reads CASSLIGQGSNQPQHF. The CDR3 nucleotides read TGTGCCAGCAGTTTGATCGGACAGGGAAGCAATCAGCCCCAGCATTTT.

The genes are TRBV10-3 and TRBJ2-3; 10 bases fit TRBD2. The CDR3 length is 16 residues. Per germline, CDR1 ENHRY and CDR2 SYGVKD. V shed 3 bases and J 1 base; nucleotides not matched to a gene: 4. CDR3 in DNA: TGTGCCATCAGTGATTTAGCGGGGGGACGCACAGATACGCAGTATTTT. It yields the protein CAISDLAGGRTDTQYF.

This clonotype was recorded a few times. This chain uses TRBV6-1 with TRBJ1-3; TRBD1 might be the D (5 bases). Germline lookup yields CDR1 MNHNS and CDR2 SASEGT. The CDR3 has 16 amino acids. Trimming shortened V by 3 bases and J by 0 bases, and 12 bases separated the two germline ends. CDR3 region: CASSEPGAPSGNTIYF. The CDR3 DNA reads TGTGCCAGCAGTGAGCCCGGGGCACCCTCTGGAAACACCATATATTTT.

This clonotype was recorded at least ten times. The CDR3 sequence is CASSPLADPAKNIQYF. The CDR3 coding sequence is TGTGCCAGCTCACCGCTAGCGGACCCAGCCAAAAACATTCAGTACTTC. The J gene is TRBJ2-4, the V gene TRBV18; 7 bases align to TRBD2. The CDR3 loop spans 16 amino acids. Germline CDR1 reads KGHSH; CDR2 reads LQKENI. V gave up 3 bases and J gave up 0 bases; unmatched junction bases: 5.

V and J are TRBV5-1 and TRBJ1-4; D not certain. This CDR3 has 15 residues. Trimming shortened V by 1 base and J by 2 bases, and 9 bases separated the two germline ends. The germline V gene has CDR1 SGHRS and CDR2 YFSETQ. The CDR3: CASSLTGRTNEKLFF. The CDR3 DNA is TGCGCCAGCAGCTTGACGGGGAGGACTAATGAAAAACTGTTTTTT.

Note on this clonotype: A read error is possible here, since a much larger clone lies one base away. The chain couples TRBV28 to TRBJ2-3; maybe TRBD1 (5 bases). Germline V gives CDR1 MDHEN, CDR2 SYDVKM. This CDR3 has 14 amino acids. CDR3 region: CASTLDTGTGTQYF. CDR3 sequence (DNA): TGTGCCAGCACCCTGGACACAGGCACAGGTACGCAGTATTTT.

This clonotype has at least ten counts. The V and J genes are TRBV20-1 and TRBJ1-5, with D perhaps matching TRBD1 (6 bases). CDR1 and CDR2 from the germline V gene are DFQATT and SNEGSKA (reference sequence). CDR3 length: 14 residues. Trimming removed 6 bases from V and 4 bases from J, with 16 bases in between. CDR3 DNA: TGCAGTGCCACAGGGAGGGTAAGGAATCAGCCCCAGCATTTT. Its protein product is CSATGRVRNQPQHF.

The chain joins TRBV18 to TRBJ1-6; maybe TRBD1 (5 bases). This CDR3 spans 19 amino acids. The germline V gene has CDR1 KGHSH and CDR2 LQKENI. Trimming stripped 4 bases from V and 5 bases from J, with 24 bases between. CDR3 bases: TGTGCCAGCTCACTCAAACTTATCACCGGGACGGGGAATAATTCACCCCTCCACTTT. This codes for CASSLKLITGTGNNSPLHF.

This clonotype was recorded many times. The V gene is TRBV6-1, the J gene TRBJ2-1; 9 bases match TRBD1. The length of the CDR3 is 19 residues. Germline assignment: CDR1 MNHNS and CDR2 SASEGT. The V segment lost 2 bases and the J segment 7 bases; nucleotides outside the gene matches: 18. This CDR3 is CASSETTGGAWTHVNEQFF. The DNA for the CDR3 is TGTGCCAGCAGTGAAACTACAGGGGGCGCATGGACACACGTGAATGAGCAGTTCTTC.

In its sample, this clonotype was seen many times. The rearrangement uses TRBV9 and TRBJ1-3, with 8 bases that match TRBD1. The CDR3 sequence is 16 residues long. J was trimmed by 1 base and V by 2 bases; bases with no gene match: 5. The germline V gene has CDR1 SGDLS and CDR2 YYNGEE. This chain's CDR3 is CASSVRQGKSGNTIYF. For the CDR3, the DNA is TGTGCCAGCAGCGTTCGACAGGGGAAATCTGGAAACACCATATATTTT.

The chain links TRBV5-6 to TRBJ2-7; D may correspond to TRBD1 or TRBD2 (5 bases each). Trimming stripped 5 bases from V and 3 bases from J, with 18 bases between. This CDR3 spans 15 amino acids. Germline V gene data show CDR1 as SGHDT and CDR2 as YYEEEE. CDR3 loop: CASSRDGPADYEQYF. The CDR3 DNA is TGTGCCAGCAGTCGGGACGGACCCGCTGACTACGAGCAGTACTTC.

In this sample, this clonotype turned up many times. This rearrangement joins TRBV29-1 to TRBJ1-6; D is unclear. The CDR3 runs to 15 residues. CDR1 SQVTM and CDR2 ANQGSEA come from the germline V gene. The germline V and J ends were trimmed by 6 bases and 10 bases, with 22 bases remaining between them. CDR3 nucleotide sequence: TGCAGCGTCCTTCTGGCAGCCCCGCCGGGATCACCCCTCCACTTT. It translates to CSVLLAAPPGSPLHF.